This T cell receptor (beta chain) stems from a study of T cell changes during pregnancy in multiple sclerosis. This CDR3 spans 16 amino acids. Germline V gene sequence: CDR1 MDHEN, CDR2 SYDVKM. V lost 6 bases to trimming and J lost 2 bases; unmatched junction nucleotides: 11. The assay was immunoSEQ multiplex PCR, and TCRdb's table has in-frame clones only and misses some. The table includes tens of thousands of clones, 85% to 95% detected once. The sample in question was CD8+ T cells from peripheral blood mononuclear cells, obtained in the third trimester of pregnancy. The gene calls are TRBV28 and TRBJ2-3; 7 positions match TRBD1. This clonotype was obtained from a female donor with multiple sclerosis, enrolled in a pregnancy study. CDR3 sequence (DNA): TGTGCCAGCAGAGCCACGGGACAGAGAAACACAGATACGCAGTATTTT. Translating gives CASRATGQRNTDTQYF.